Listed here are 23 T cell receptor beta chains from one sample, sequenced in a study of T cell responses to AZD1222 COVID-19 vaccine (dated by TCRdb to the early 2020s). Library generation was performed with the immunoSEQ multiplex PCR assay. Imported from immuneACCESS, the table was reduced by TCRdb to in-frame sequences with V and J called. These copies leave out some clones; in studies compared against another copy, an unresolved V gene accounts for under half, and the cause of the remainder is not known. This sample is represented by 150,000 to 160,000 clones; about 88% of them were singletons. The ten largest account for approximately 20% of the sample. The sample's time point label, in plain terms: baseline before first vaccination. Sample: peripheral blood, taken on day 0 of AZD1222 vaccination. These receptors all stem from an adult in good health.

This chain joins TRBV5-1 and TRBJ2-7; the D gene is possibly TRBD1 (7 bases). V was cut by 1 base and J by 2 bases, with 16 bases left in between. CDR3 length: 16 residues. Germline V gene data show CDR1 as SGHRS and CDR2 as YFSETQ. DNA of the CDR3: TGCGCCAGCAGCTTGAGCGGCGGGACAGAGACCTACGAGCAGTACTTC. It codes for CASSLSGGTETYEQYF.

V gene TRBV19 combines with J gene TRBJ1-2, with 10 bases matching TRBD1. Losses at the gene ends were 6 bases for V and 5 bases for J; bases not matched to a gene: 3. Germline V lookup: CDR1 LNHDA, CDR2 SQIVND (reference sequence). The CDR3 is 13 amino acids. CDR3 bases: TGTGCCAGTAGCGGGACAGGGGCTTATGGCTACACCTTC. As protein: CASSGTGAYGYTF.

The chain couples TRBV11-3 to TRBJ2-2; 10 nucleotides line up with TRBD2. The V and J ends lost 3 bases and 2 bases, in that order; junction bases with no gene match: 12. In germline, CDR1 is SGHNT, CDR2 YENEEA. This CDR3 region has 19 residues. CDR3 region: CASSFTSGMILSNTGELFF. The CDR3 DNA is TGTGCCAGCAGCTTCACTAGCGGGATGATCTTATCTAACACCGGGGAGCTGTTTTTT.

The V and J genes are TRBV7-9 and TRBJ2-3; 9 bases map to TRBD2. The length of the CDR3 is 16 residues. Trimming took 4 bases from V and 2 from J; bases not matched to a gene: 7. CDR1 SEHNR and CDR2 FQNEAQ come from the germline V gene (reference sequence). The chain's CDR3 is CASSSRLAGITDTQYF. CDR3 nucleotides: TGTGCCAGCAGCTCGAGGCTAGCGGGGATCACAGATACGCAGTATTTT.

The gene calls are TRBV27 and TRBJ1-3, with D maybe TRBD1 (5 bases). The CDR3 consists of 13 residues. Germline V gives CDR1 MNHEY, CDR2 SMNVEV (reference sequence). V was shortened by 6 bases and J by 0 bases, with 6 bases between the two germline ends. Here the CDR3 DNA reads TGTGCCAGCAGACAGGTCTCTGGAAACACCATATATTTT. Protein: CASRQVSGNTIYF.

In this sample, this clone turned up a few times. V and J are TRBV5-1 and TRBJ2-1, with 13 bases that match TRBD2. This CDR3 has 14 amino acids. The ends lost 6 bases at V and 7 bases at J; junction bases unmatched: 4. Germline V lookup: CDR1 SGHRS, CDR2 YFSETQ. CDR3 bases: TGCGCCAGCAAGGGGACTAGCGGGAATAATGAGCAGTTCTTC. It is translated as CASKGTSGNNEQFF. Full variable domain (remainder filled in from reference TRBV5-1 and TRBJ2-1): KAGVTQTPRYLIKTRGQQVTLSCSPISGHRSVSWYQQTPGQGLQFLFEYFSETQRNKGNFPGRFSGRQFSNSRSEMNVSTLELGDSALYLCASKGTSGNNEQFFGPGTRLTVL.

The CDR3 is CASSSLRQSSTDTQYF. As DNA, the CDR3 is TGTGCCAGCAGCTCCCTACGGCAGTCTAGCACAGATACGCAGTATTTT. The chain links TRBV7-9 to TRBJ2-3; D unresolved. This CDR3 has 16 residues. Germline assignment: CDR1 SEHNR and CDR2 FQNEAQ (reference sequence). Trimming took 4 bases from V and 0 from J, leaving 14 bases between them. The whole variable domain, remainder taken from reference TRBV7-9 and TRBJ2-3, is DTGVSQNPRHKITKRGQNVTFRCDPISEHNRLYWYRQTLGQGPEFLTYFQNEAQLEKSRLLSDRFSAERPKGSFSTLEIQRTEQGDSAMYLCASSSLRQSSTDTQYFGPGTRLTVL.

The chain joins TRBV9 to TRBJ1-2; 10 positions match TRBD1. The CDR3 covers 15 residues. J lost 5 bases, V lost 0 bases, and 4 bases had no gene match. CDR1 and CDR2 from the germline V gene are SGDLS and YYNGEE. Here the CDR3 reads CASSVARGQGYGYTF. CDR3 coding DNA: TGTGCCAGCAGCGTAGCTCGGGGACAGGGGTATGGCTACACCTTC.

In regard to this clone: The sample carries other DNA sequences with the same CDR3. This chain connects TRBV28 to TRBJ1-1, with a possible D match to TRBD1 (5 bases). This CDR3 comprises 11 residues. CDR1 is MDHEN and CDR2 is SYDVKM in the germline V gene. Between the trimmed V and J ends, which lost 8 bases and 6 bases, there was a span of 10 bases. This CDR3 is CASRGRPEAFF. In DNA form, the CDR3 reads TGTGCCAGCCGGGGCCGACCTGAAGCTTTCTTT.

V usage is TRBV3-1 (or the pseudogene TRBV3-2) and J usage is TRBJ1-2; D is unresolved. The CDR3 sequence is 16 residues long. V was cut by 0 bases and J by 7 bases, with 18 bases left in between. The germline CDR1 and CDR2 sequences are LGHDT and YNNKEL (reference sequence). This CDR3 reads CASSQEGSPGRGGYTF. CDR3 in DNA: TGTGCCAGCAGCCAAGAGGGAAGCCCCGGTAGAGGTGGCTACACCTTC.

The genes are TRBV20-1 and TRBJ2-3; D ambiguous. The V end lost 8 bases, the J end lost 3 bases, and 9 bases lay between the germline ends. Per germline, CDR1 DFQATT and CDR2 SNEGSKA (reference sequence). The CDR3 is made up of 11 amino acids. The CDR3 reads CSSIWTDTQYF. The CDR3 nucleotides are TGCAGTTCCATTTGGACAGATACGCAGTATTTT.

As regards this clone: Relative to the germline gene, one junction end is altered; a read error may explain this. The chain couples TRBV6-5 to TRBJ2-1; 13 positions match TRBD2. This CDR3 region has 15 residues. Germline V gene data show CDR1 as MNHEY and CDR2 as SVGAGI. The CDR3 loop is CASRQTSGRYTEQFF. CDR3 sequence (DNA): TGTGCCAGCAGGCAGACTAGCGGGAGGTACACTGAGCAGTTCTTC.

The V call is TRBV29-1, the J call TRBJ1-3; D is unresolved. Germline lookup yields CDR1 SQVTM and CDR2 ANQGSEA. This CDR3 has 13 amino acids. V lost 4 bases and J 0 bases, leaving 7 bases between the germline ends. The CDR3 nucleotides are TGCAGCGTTGTCGGCAGCTCTGGAAACACCATATATTTT. It yields the protein CSVVGSSGNTIYF.

This rearrangement joins TRBV11-3 to TRBJ2-1, with D hard to call. Germline V gene sequence: CDR1 SGHNT, CDR2 YENEEA. The V end lost 4 bases, the J end lost 3 bases, and 7 bases lay between the germline ends. The CDR3 has 13 residues. CDR3 residues: CASSSGLYNEQFF. Written as DNA, the CDR3 is TGTGCCAGCAGCTCGGGCCTCTACAATGAGCAGTTCTTC.

The chain carries TRBV12-3 or TRBV12-4 and TRBJ1-5; tentatively, D is TRBD1 (5 bases). The CDR3 covers 13 residues. Trimming took off 6 bases at V and 4 bases at J, with 10 bases between the two ends. CDR3 nucleotide sequence: TGTGCCAGCAGGGAGACAGTTAATCAGCCCCAGCATTTT. Its protein is CASRETVNQPQHF.

This rearrangement joins TRBV29-1 to TRBJ2-7; D is possibly TRBD1 (6 bases). This CDR3 comprises 14 residues. Trimming removed 6 bases from V and 3 bases from J, with 18 bases in between. Per the germline V gene, CDR1 is SQVTM and CDR2 is ANQGSEA. CDR3 in amino acids: CSVQDPDRHYEQYF. As DNA, the CDR3 is TGCAGCGTCCAGGACCCTGACAGGCACTACGAGCAGTACTTC.

This clone was picked up one time. The rearrangement uses TRBV19 and TRBJ1-1; 8 positions match TRBD1. Germline V gives CDR1 LNHDA, CDR2 SQIVND (reference sequence). The CDR3 is 15 residues long. The V segment lost 4 bases and the J segment 7 bases; nucleotides outside the gene matches: 11. The CDR3 here is CASSRGVKTGVEAFF. CDR3 in DNA: TGTGCCAGTAGTAGGGGGGTAAAGACAGGGGTTGAAGCTTTCTTT.

The J gene is TRBJ2-3, the V gene TRBV7-6, with a weak D call TRBD2 (6 bases). Deletions cut 1 base from V and 6 bases from J, with 8 bases between. Germline values: CDR1 SGHVS, CDR2 FNYEAQ. The CDR3 sequence is 13 residues long. The chain's CDR3 is CASSLGRGDTQYF. In DNA, the CDR3 is TGTGCCAGCAGCTTAGGACGGGGGGATACGCAGTATTTT.

The chain links TRBV7-8 to TRBJ1-5; D is unclear. This CDR3 has 12 residues. In germline, CDR1 is SGHVS, CDR2 FQNEAQ. V shed 1 base and J shed 6 bases, with 4 bases lying between them. CDR3 in amino acids: CASSLGVQPQHF. CDR3 nucleotide sequence: TGTGCCAGCAGCTTAGGGGTTCAGCCCCAGCATTTT.

V usage is TRBV7-2 and J usage is TRBJ1-2; 7 bases map to TRBD1. Germline values: CDR1 SGHTA, CDR2 FQGNSA. The CDR3 runs 14 residues. J lost 8 bases, V lost 5 bases, and 11 bases had no gene match. The CDR3 spells CASSQSRDREGYTF. CDR3 nucleotides: TGTGCCAGCAGCCAGTCCCGGGACAGAGAGGGCTACACCTTC.

The genes are TRBV13 and TRBJ1-1; 7 nucleotides line up with TRBD1. This CDR3 contains 16 residues. Germline lookup yields CDR1 PRHDT and CDR2 FYEKMQ (reference sequence). Trimming took 5 bases from V and 1 from J; bases not matched to a gene: 10. CDR3 protein: CASSVFPGTENTEAFF. DNA for the CDR3: TGTGCCAGCAGCGTCTTTCCCGGGACAGAGAACACTGAAGCTTTCTTT.

The CDR3 sequence: CATSDTRGMDYEQYF. The CDR3 nucleotides are TGTGCCACCAGTGATACCCGTGGGATGGACTACGAGCAGTACTTC. The chain is built from TRBV24-1 and TRBJ2-7; no reliable D call. Germline CDR1 is KGHDR and CDR2 is SFDVKD. The CDR3 contains 15 residues. V was clipped by 3 bases and J by 3 bases, with 14 bases between them.

The CDR3 DNA reads TGTGCCAGCAGCTTAGCTGGGGGCGATAATGAAAAACTGTTTTTT. Translating it yields CASSLAGGDNEKLFF. The chain uses TRBV7-6 and TRBJ1-4; D possibly corresponds to TRBD1 (6 bases). V gave up 0 bases and J gave up 4 bases, with 9 bases separating them. The germline V gene has CDR1 SGHVS and CDR2 FNYEAQ. The CDR3 totals 15 residues. Filled out from reference TRBV7-6 and TRBJ1-4, the complete variable domain reads GAGVSQSPRYKVTKRGQDVALRCDPISGHVSLYWYRQALGQGPEFLTYFNYEAQQDKSGLPNDRFSAERPEGSISTLTIQRTEQRDSAMYRCASSLAGGDNEKLFFGSGTQLSVL.